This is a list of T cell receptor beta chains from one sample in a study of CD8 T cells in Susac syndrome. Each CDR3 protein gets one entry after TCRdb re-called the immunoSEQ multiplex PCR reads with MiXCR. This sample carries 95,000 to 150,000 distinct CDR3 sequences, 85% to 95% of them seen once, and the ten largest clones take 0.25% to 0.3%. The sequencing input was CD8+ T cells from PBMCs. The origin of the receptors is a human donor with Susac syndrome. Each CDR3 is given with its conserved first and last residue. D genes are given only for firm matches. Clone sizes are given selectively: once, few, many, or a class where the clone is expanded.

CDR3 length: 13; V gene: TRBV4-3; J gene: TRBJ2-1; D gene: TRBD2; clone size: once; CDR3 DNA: TGCGCCAGCAGCCCCGGACTAGCGGGGGGCACCGTCTTC; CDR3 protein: CASSPGLAGGTVF
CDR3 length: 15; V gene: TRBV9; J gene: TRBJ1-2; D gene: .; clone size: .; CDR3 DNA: TGTGCCAGCAGCGTAGGATCCGACAGACCCTATGGCTACACCTTC; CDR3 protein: CASSVGSDRPYGYTF
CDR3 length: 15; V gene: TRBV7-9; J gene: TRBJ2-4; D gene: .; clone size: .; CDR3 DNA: TGTGCCAGCAGCTTAGTACAGGGTCGGGCGGACATTCAGTACTTC; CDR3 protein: CASSLVQGRADIQYF
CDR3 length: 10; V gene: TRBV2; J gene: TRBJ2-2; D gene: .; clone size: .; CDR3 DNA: TGTGCCAGCCTTGACGGGGAGCTGTTTTTT; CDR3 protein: CASLDGELFF
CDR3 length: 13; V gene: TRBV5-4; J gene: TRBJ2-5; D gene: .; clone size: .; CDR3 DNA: TGTGCCAGCAGCCCCCGGGAGCAAGAGACCCAGTACTTC; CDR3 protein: CASSPREQETQYF
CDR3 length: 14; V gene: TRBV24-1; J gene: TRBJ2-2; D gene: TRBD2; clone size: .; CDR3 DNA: TGTGCCACTCAGACGGGAGGGGACACCGGGGAGCTGTTTTTT; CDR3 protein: CATQTGGDTGELFF
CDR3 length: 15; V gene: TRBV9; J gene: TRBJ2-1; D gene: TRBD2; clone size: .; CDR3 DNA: TGTGCCAGCAGCGCCCGGGGGACTAGCGGAAATGAGCAGTTCTTC; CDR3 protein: CASSARGTSGNEQFF
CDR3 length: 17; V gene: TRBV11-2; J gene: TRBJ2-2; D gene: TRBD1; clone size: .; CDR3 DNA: TGTGCCAGCAGCCTCGTCCCGACAGGGAAGGGGACCGGGGAGCTGTTTTTT; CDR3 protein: CASSLVPTGKGTGELFF
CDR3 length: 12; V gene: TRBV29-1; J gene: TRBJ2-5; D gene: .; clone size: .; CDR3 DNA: TGCAGCGTTGACACAGGCCCGGGGACCCAGTACTTC; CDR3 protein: CSVDTGPGTQYF
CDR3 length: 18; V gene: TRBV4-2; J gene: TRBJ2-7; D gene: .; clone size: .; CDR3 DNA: TGTGCCAGCAGCCAAGCCCCTCGGGACACCTGGAAGTCCTACGAGCAGTACTTC; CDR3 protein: CASSQAPRDTWKSYEQYF
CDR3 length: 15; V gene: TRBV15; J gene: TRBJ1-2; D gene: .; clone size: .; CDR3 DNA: TGTGCCACCAGCGGCTCCAGGGGCCGGGCGGGGGGCTACACCTTC; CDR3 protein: CATSGSRGRAGGYTF
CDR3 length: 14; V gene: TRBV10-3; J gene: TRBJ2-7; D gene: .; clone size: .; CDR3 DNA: TGTGCCATCAGGTCCGAGCTAAGAGACTACGAGCAGTACTTC; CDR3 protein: CAIRSELRDYEQYF
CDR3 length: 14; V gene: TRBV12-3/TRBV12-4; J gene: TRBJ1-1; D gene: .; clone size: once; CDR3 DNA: TGTGCCAGCAGCCAGACGATGGAGAGCACTGAAGCTTTCTTT; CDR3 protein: CASSQTMESTEAFF
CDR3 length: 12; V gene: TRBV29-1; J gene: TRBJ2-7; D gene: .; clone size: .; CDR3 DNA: TGCAGCGTTCCGCAGGGTGGGGGAGAGCAGTACTTC; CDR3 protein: CSVPQGGGEQYF
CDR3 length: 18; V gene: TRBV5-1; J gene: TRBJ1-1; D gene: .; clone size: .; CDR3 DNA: TGCGCCAGCAGCTTGGAAAGGGACGAAGTGGGGCCGAACACTGAAGCTTTCTTT; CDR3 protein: CASSLERDEVGPNTEAFF
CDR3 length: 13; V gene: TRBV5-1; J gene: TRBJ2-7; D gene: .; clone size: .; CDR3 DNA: TGCGCCAGCAGCTTGGGGCAGGTCTACGAGCAGTACTTC; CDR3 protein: CASSLGQVYEQYF
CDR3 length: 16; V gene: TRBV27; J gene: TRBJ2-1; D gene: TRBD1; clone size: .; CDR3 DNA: TGTGCCAGCAGTCCTCTCGGGACAGGGGTGTACAATGAGCAGTTCTTC; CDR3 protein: CASSPLGTGVYNEQFF
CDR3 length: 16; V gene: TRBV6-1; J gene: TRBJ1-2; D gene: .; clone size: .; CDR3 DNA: TGTGCCAGCAGTGAAGCAATTCCTACTAGACAGTATGGCTACACCTTC; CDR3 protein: CASSEAIPTRQYGYTF
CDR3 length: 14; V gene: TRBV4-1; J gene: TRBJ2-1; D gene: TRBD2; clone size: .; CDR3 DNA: TGCGCCAGCAGCCAAAGAACGGGGGGGGATGAGCAGTTCTTC; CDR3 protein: CASSQRTGGDEQFF
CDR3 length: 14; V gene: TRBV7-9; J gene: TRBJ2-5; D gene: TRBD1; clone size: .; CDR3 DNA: TGTGCCATCCACCCCGGGACAGGGAAGGAGACCCAGTACTTC; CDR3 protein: CAIHPGTGKETQYF
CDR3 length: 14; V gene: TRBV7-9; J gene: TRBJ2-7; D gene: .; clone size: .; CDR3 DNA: TGTGCCAGCAGCTTATTGGACAACTCCTACGAGCAGTACTTC; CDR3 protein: CASSLLDNSYEQYF
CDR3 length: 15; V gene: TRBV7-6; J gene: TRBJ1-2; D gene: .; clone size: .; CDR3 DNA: TGTGCCAGCAGCCCTGCACCAGGGGCCGGCTATGGCTACACCTTC; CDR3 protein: CASSPAPGAGYGYTF
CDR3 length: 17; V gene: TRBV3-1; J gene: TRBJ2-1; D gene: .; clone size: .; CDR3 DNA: TGTGCCAGCAGCCAAGAACTTGGGGGAACGTTCTACAATGAGCAGTTCTTC; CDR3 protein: CASSQELGGTFYNEQFF
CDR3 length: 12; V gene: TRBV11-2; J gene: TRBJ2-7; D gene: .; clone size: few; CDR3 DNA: TGTGCCAGCAGCTTAGTCAGCCACGAGCAGTACTTC; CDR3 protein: CASSLVSHEQYF
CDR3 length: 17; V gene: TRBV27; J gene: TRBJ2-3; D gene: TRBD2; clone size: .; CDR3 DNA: TGTGCCAGCATTTTGACTAGCGGGGCTTTAAGCACAGATACGCAGTATTTT; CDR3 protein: CASILTSGALSTDTQYF